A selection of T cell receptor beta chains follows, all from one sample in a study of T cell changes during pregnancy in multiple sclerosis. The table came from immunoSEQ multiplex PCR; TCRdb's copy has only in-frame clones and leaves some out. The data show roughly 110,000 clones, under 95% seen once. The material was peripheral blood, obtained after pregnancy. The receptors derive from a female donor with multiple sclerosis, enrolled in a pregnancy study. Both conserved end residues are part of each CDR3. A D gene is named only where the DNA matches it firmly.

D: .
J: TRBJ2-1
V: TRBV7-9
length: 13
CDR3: CASSLAWGPEQFF

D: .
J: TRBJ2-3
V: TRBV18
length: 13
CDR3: CASSPTTADTQYF

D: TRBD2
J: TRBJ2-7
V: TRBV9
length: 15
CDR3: CASSVGASGWGEQYF

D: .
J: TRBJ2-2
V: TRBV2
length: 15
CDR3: CASKGWTTSAGELFF

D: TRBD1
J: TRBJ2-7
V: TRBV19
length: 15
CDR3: CASSSRDRDTYEQYF

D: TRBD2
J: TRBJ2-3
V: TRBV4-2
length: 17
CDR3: CASSQPLGGSGTDTQYF

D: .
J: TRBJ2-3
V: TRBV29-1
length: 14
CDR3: CSVVRLLVTDTQYF

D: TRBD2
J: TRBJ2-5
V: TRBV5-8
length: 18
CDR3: CASSLEGRTSGTQETQYF

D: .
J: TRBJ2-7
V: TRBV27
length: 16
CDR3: CASSLSEQGRFYEQYF

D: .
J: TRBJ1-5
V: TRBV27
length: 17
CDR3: CASSPLNYRNSNQPQHF

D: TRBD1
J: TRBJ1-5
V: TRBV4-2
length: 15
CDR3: CASSPGGPLSQPQHF

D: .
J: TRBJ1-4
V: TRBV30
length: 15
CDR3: CAWSRTVPGNEKLFF

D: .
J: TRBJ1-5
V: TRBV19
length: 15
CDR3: CASSIERNRNQPQHF

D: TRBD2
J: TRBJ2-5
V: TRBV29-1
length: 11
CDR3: CSGREGQTQYF